This T cell receptor (beta chain) was profiled in a study of CD8 T cell repertoires and HIV-1 epitope variants. Across the whole study: Separate wells received one of Twenty-five Gag or Nef variant peptides.

Study findings and constraints: Fewer than ten TCR beta clonotypes were antigen-specific, over five apparently recognizing autologous or escape variants.

Produced via immunoSEQ multiplex PCR; TCRdb's table is partial and in-frame only. The sample lists about 90,000 clones, 60% to 80% occurring once. There are 14 residues in the CDR3. Germline V gene lookup returns CDR1 SGHVS and CDR2 FNYEAQ. J gave up 1 base and V 1 base, and 0 bases lay outside the gene matches. On this clone: Its antigen is not identified.

Sample: uncultured baseline CD8+ T cells from peripheral blood mononuclear cells (PBMCs). This chain uses TRBV7-6 with TRBJ2-5, with 7 bases identical to TRBD2. This receptor was taken from a male donor with HIV. For the CDR3, the DNA is TGTGCCAGCAGCTTAGGGGGGGGCCAAGAGACCCAGTACTTC. Translated, it gives CASSLGGGQETQYF.